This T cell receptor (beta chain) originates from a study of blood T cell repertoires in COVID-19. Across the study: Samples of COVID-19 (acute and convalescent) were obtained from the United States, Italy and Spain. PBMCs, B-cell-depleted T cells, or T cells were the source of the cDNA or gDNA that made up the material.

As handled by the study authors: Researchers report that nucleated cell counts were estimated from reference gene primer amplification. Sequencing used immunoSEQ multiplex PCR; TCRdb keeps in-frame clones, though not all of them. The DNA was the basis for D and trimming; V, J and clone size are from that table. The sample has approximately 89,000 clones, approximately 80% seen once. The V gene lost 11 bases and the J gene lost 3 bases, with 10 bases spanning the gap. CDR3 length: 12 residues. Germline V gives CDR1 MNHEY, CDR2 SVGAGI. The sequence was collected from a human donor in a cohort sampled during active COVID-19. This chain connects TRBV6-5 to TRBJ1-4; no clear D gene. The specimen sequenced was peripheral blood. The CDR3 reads CAGGRSNEKLFF. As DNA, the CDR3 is TGTGCCGGCGGGAGGTCTAATGAAAAACTGTTTTTT.